Below, 24 T cell receptor beta chains from the same sample are listed, as sequenced in a study of CD8+ T cells in alopecia areata. The treatment denotes: oral pan-JAK inhibitor, 5-10 mg twice daily. Extracted from the samples, RNA was reverse transcribed into cDNA to serve as the sequencing template. Libraries were prepared by immunoSEQ multiplex PCR; TCRdb keeps only in-frame clonotypes and omits some of them. The table includes 250,000 to 300,000 clones, 58% detected once. This specimen consisted of CD4+ T cells sorted from blood, obtained at week 24, from a patient treated with tofacitinib. The receptors stem from a human donor with alopecia areata.

This clone was counted only a few times. This chain uses TRBV7-9 with TRBJ1-2, with TRBD1 matching over 8 bases. The CDR3 contains 18 residues. CDR1 SEHNR and CDR2 FQNEAQ come from the germline V gene (reference sequence). With V trimmed by 5 bases and J by 11 bases, 25 bases remained unmatched. Here the CDR3 DNA reads TGTGCCAGCAGCCGCGCCGGGACAGGCCTCAAGAGGTGGAGATGGTACACCTTC. This gives the protein CASSRAGTGLKRWRWYTF.

This CDR3 reads CASKVTASSYEQYF. The CDR3 DNA sequence: TGCGCCAGCAAGGTCACGGCTAGCTCCTACGAGCAGTACTTC. V is TRBV5-1 and J is TRBJ2-7; D ambiguous. In germline, CDR1 is SGHRS, CDR2 YFSETQ. The CDR3 runs to 14 residues. The V gene lost 6 bases and the J gene lost 0 bases, with 13 bases spanning the gap.

The chain carries TRBV27 and TRBJ2-4; D ambiguous. V was clipped by 0 bases and J by 0 bases, with 18 bases between them. The CDR3 is 19 amino acids. Germline lookup yields CDR1 MNHEY and CDR2 SMNVEV (reference sequence). The CDR3 is CASSLSLGRLQKAKNIQYF. The DNA of the CDR3 is TGTGCCAGCAGTTTATCGTTGGGCAGACTCCAAAAAGCCAAAAACATTCAGTACTTC.

The CDR3 loop reads CASKPGQVYNSPLHF. The CDR3 DNA follows: TGTGCCAGCAAACCGGGACAGGTGTATAATTCACCCCTCCACTTT. The rearrangement uses TRBV27 and TRBJ1-6; 8 nucleotides line up with TRBD1. V shed 7 bases and J 4 bases; nucleotides not matched to a gene: 6. The CDR3 has 15 amino acids. The germline gives CDR1 MNHEY, CDR2 SMNVEV (reference sequence).

Only a few counts were recorded for this clone. This chain links TRBV12-5 with TRBJ2-1; D gene unclear. The CDR3 contains 15 residues. Trimming stripped 6 bases from V and 2 bases from J, with 14 bases between. Germline CDR1 and CDR2: LGHNT and FRNRAP. The CDR3 nucleotides are TGTGCTAGTGGGTCCCGGACCGGACCCTACAATGAGCAGTTCTTC. Translating gives CASGSRTGPYNEQFF.

As to this clone: At one end the junction does not follow the germline gene, possibly because of a read error. This chain links TRBV4-2 with TRBJ2-2, with D tentatively TRBD2 (5 bases). This CDR3 comprises 14 residues. CDR1 and CDR2 from the germline V gene are LGHNA and YNFKEQ. As DNA, the CDR3 is TGTGCCAGCAGCCAACCGGACTCCCCCGGTGAGCTGTTTTTT. As protein: CASSQPDSPGELFF.

The J gene is TRBJ2-5, the V gene TRBV10-3; weak D call: TRBD1 (6 bases). The CDR3 length is 13 residues. V was clipped by 4 bases and J by 5 bases, with 11 bases between them. Germline V CDR1 and CDR2: ENHRY, SYGVKD. The CDR3 reads CAISGTGTETQYF. The CDR3 coding sequence is TGTGCCATCAGTGGAACAGGGACGGAGACCCAGTACTTC.

This chain connects TRBV23-1 to TRBJ1-2, with TRBD1 as a possible D gene (5 bases). TRBV23-1 carries the ORF label, with uncertain function. The CDR3 sequence is 11 residues long. With 2 bases removed from V and 8 bases from J, the gap between germline ends came to 6 bases. The CDR3 reads CASSQGAGYTF. The CDR3 DNA follows: TGCGCCAGCAGTCAAGGGGCCGGCTACACCTTC.

As concerns this clone: The same CDR3 can be traced to other DNA sequences in this sample. The V call is TRBV6-5, the J call TRBJ1-2; tentatively, D is TRBD1 (6 bases). CDR1 is MNHEY and CDR2 is SVGAGI in the germline V gene. CDR3 length equals 13 residues. V was trimmed by 0 bases and J by 5 bases, leaving 7 bases between them. CDR3 residues: CASSYSQGYGYTF. The CDR3 nucleotides read TGTGCCAGCAGTTACTCTCAGGGGTATGGCTACACCTTC.

The chain has TRBV6-1 and TRBJ2-7, with unresolved D. This CDR3 is 12 amino acids long. The germline gives CDR1 MNHNS, CDR2 SASEGT. Trimming pared 4 bases from V and 0 bases from J, leaving 4 bases between. CDR3 sequence reads: CASSGISYEQYF. CDR3 DNA: TGTGCCAGCAGTGGGATCTCCTACGAGCAGTACTTC.

This clone showed up just a few times. The chain is built from TRBV19 and TRBJ1-1; no clear D gene. The CDR3 contains 18 residues. Germline loops: CDR1 LNHDA, CDR2 SQIVND (reference sequence). V shed 3 bases and J shed 2 bases, with 22 bases lying between them. The CDR3 DNA reads as TGTGCCAGTAGTATCAATAATCTCCGAGACATGAGTAACACTGAAGCTTTCTTT. Encoded protein: CASSINNLRDMSNTEAFF. The full variable domain, in which reference TRBV19 and TRBJ1-1 provide the parts outside the CDR3, is DGGITQSPKYLFRKEGQNVTLSCEQNLNHDAMYWYRQDPGQGLRLIYYSQIVNDFQKGDIAEGYSVSREKKESFPLTVTSAQKNPTAFYLCASSINNLRDMSNTEAFFGQGTRLTVV.

This clone was counted a single time. The CDR3 nucleotides read TGTGCCTGGAGTGAAGAAAACACCGGGGAGCTGTTTTTT. It encodes CAWSEENTGELFF. The gene calls are TRBV30 and TRBJ2-2; D is uncertain. CDR1 and CDR2 (germline): GTSNPN, SVGIG (reference sequence). This CDR3 is built from 13 residues. V lost 1 base, J lost 2 bases, and 5 bases lay in between.

This rearrangement joins TRBV9 to TRBJ2-5; weak D call: TRBD2 (6 bases). The CDR3 has 14 amino acids. Trimming removed 3 bases from V and 2 bases from J, with 11 bases in between. Germline V gives CDR1 SGDLS, CDR2 YYNGEE. This CDR3 is CASSGRGTQETQYF. In nucleotides, the CDR3 is TGTGCCAGCAGCGGTCGCGGGACTCAAGAGACCCAGTACTTC.

The chain links TRBV18 to TRBJ1-2; no clear D. The CDR3 consists of 12 residues. Trimming shortened V by 2 bases and J by 7 bases, and 8 bases separated the two germline ends. Germline CDR1 is KGHSH and CDR2 is LQKENI. The CDR3 loop is CASSPLGFGYTF. Here the CDR3 DNA reads TGTGCCAGCTCACCATTGGGCTTTGGCTACACCTTC. The variable domain in full, completed from reference TRBV18 and TRBJ1-2, reads NAGVMQNPRHLVRRRGQEARLRCSPMKGHSHVYWYRQLPEEGLKFMVYLQKENIIDESGMPKERFSAEFPKEGPSILRIQQVVRGDSAAYFCASSPLGFGYTFGSGTRLTVV.

To note about this clone: The junction departs from germline at one end; a sequencing error may be responsible. This sequence joins TRBV12-5 and TRBJ1-2, with unresolved D. This CDR3 is 13 amino acids long. CDR1 and CDR2 (germline): LGHNT, FRNRAP. The CDR3 nucleotides are TGTGCTAGTGGTCTGGCCTCCTCGGACGGCCAGTCCTTC. Translation gives CASGLASSDGQSF. The variable domain in full, with the rest retrieved from reference TRBV12-5 and TRBJ1-2, is DARVTQTPRHKVTEMGQEVTMRCQPILGHNTVFWYRQTMMQGLELLAYFRNRAPLDDSGMPKDRFSAEMPDATLATLKIQPSEPRDSAVYFCASGLASSDGQSFGSGTRLTVV.

The chain recombines TRBV27 with TRBJ2-1; D is uncertain. V shed 3 bases and J shed 9 bases, with 12 bases lying between them. The germline V gene encodes CDR1 MNHEY and CDR2 SMNVEV (reference sequence). The CDR3 sequence is 13 residues long. CDR3 residues: CASSFSFESEQFF. For the CDR3, the DNA is TGTGCCAGCAGTTTCAGCTTCGAGAGTGAGCAGTTCTTC.

The gene calls are TRBV28 and TRBJ2-7; D is ambiguous. Germline values: CDR1 MDHEN, CDR2 SYDVKM. The V gene lost 4 bases and the J gene lost 1 base, with 11 bases spanning the gap. This CDR3 comprises 14 residues. The CDR3 bases are TGTGCCAGCAGTTCCGTCCCTCAATCCTACGAGCAGTACTTC. Translation: CASSSVPQSYEQYF.

There are a few counts of this clone. The sample has other DNA sequences that encode this CDR3 too. The V gene is TRBV29-1, the J gene TRBJ1-2; D is possibly TRBD1 (5 bases). Deletions cut 4 bases from V and 2 bases from J, with 8 bases between. CDR1 and CDR2 (germline): SQVTM, ANQGSEA. CDR3 size: 12 residues. The chain's CDR3 is CSVAQGNYGYTF. In nucleotides, the CDR3 is TGCAGCGTTGCTCAGGGAAACTATGGCTACACCTTC.

In regard to this clone: Other DNA variants within this sample encode the same CDR3. This rearrangement joins TRBV15 to TRBJ2-7; D possibly corresponds to TRBD2 (5 bases). Germline CDR1 and CDR2: LNHNV and YYDKDF (reference sequence). V gave up 0 bases and J gave up 1 base, with 7 bases separating them. CDR3 length: 14 amino acids. Written as DNA, the CDR3 is TGTGCCACCAGCAGAGATCGAGGGTCCTACGAGCAGTACTTC. Translating it yields CATSRDRGSYEQYF.

Turning to this clone: A read error may account for a junction end that differs from germline. V is TRBV19 and J is TRBJ1-6, with TRBD1 matching 10 bases. The germline gives CDR1 LNHDA, CDR2 SQIVND (reference sequence). The CDR3 loop spans 16 amino acids. The CDR3 loop reads CASSSPGQGSHSLLHF. In nucleotides, the CDR3 is TGTGCCAGTAGTTCACCGGGACAGGGGTCTCATTCACTCCTCCACTTT.

This rearrangement joins TRBV5-1 to TRBJ1-5; 9 positions agree with TRBD1. This CDR3 has 15 residues. J was trimmed by 1 base and V by 2 bases; bases with no gene match: 1. Looked up from germline, CDR1 is SGHRS and CDR2 is YFSETQ. Written as DNA, the CDR3 is TGCGCCAGCAGCTTCGGACAGGGGAGCAATCAGCCCCAGCATTTT. Residues: CASSFGQGSNQPQHF.

J is TRBJ2-5 and V is TRBV6-1; tentatively, D is TRBD1 (5 bases). Germline V CDR1 and CDR2: MNHNS, SASEGT. This CDR3 comprises 15 residues. Trimming shortened V by 5 bases and J by 0 bases, and 13 bases separated the two germline ends. DNA of the CDR3: TGTGCCAGCAGTCTAGACAGCACAAACCAAGAGACCCAGTACTTC. Its translation: CASSLDSTNQETQYF.

The V gene is TRBV5-1, the J gene TRBJ2-6, with unresolved D. CDR3 length: 16 amino acids. In germline, CDR1 is SGHRS, CDR2 YFSETQ. Between the trimmed V and J ends, which lost 0 bases and 4 bases, there was a span of 11 bases. The CDR3 region is CASSLEAISGANVLTF. The CDR3 DNA is TGCGCCAGCAGCTTGGAGGCTATCTCCGGGGCCAACGTCCTGACTTTC.

The chain uses TRBV2 and TRBJ2-7; possible D gene TRBD1, 6 bases. The germline gives CDR1 SNHLY, CDR2 FYNNEI. Trimming shortened V by 4 bases and J by 0 bases, and 13 bases separated the two germline ends. CDR3 length: 15 amino acids. The CDR3 region has the DNA TGTGCCAGCAGTGTGTTCGGACAGCTCTCCTACGAGCAGTACTTC. As protein: CASSVFGQLSYEQYF.